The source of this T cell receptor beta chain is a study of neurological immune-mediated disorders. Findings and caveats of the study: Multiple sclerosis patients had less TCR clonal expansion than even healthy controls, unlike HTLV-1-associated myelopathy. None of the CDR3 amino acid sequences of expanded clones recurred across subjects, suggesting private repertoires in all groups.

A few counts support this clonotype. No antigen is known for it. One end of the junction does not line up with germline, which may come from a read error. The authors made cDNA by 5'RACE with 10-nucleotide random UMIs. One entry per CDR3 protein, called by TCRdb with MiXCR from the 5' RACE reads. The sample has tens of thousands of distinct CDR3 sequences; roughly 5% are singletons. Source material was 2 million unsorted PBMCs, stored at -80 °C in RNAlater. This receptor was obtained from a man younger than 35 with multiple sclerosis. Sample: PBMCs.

CDR3 nucleotide sequence: TGCAGTGCTAGAGACCTGAGGGGTGATGAGCCCCAGAATTTT. Its protein is CSARDLRGDEPQNF. The chain recombines TRBV20-1 with TRBJ1-5, with D possibly matching TRBD1 (5 bases). The CDR3 sequence is 14 residues long. CDR1 and CDR2 from the germline V gene are DFQATT and SNEGSKA (reference sequence).